One sample yielded the 3 T cell receptor beta chains listed below, sequenced in a study of blood T cell repertoires in COVID-19. Profiling relied on immunoSEQ multiplex PCR, and the TCRdb table lists in-frame clones only, not all of them. Of 250,000 to 400,000 clones listed, 75% to 90% were seen once; the top ten hold less than 3.5%. The sample consisted of peripheral blood. These receptors came from a woman under 40 with COVID-19, enrolled during active disease.

The chain links TRBV5-8 to TRBJ2-1; D perhaps matches TRBD1 (5 bases). V was shortened by 0 bases and J by 8 bases, with 15 bases between the two germline ends. The CDR3 sequence is 15 residues long. Per germline, CDR1 SGHTS and CDR2 YDEGEE. CDR3 in DNA: TGTGCCAGCAGCTTGGAAGACAGTAGAGTGGATGAGCAGTTCTTC. Its protein product is CASSLEDSRVDEQFF.

The chain joins TRBV6-5 to TRBJ2-7; D unclear. Trimming took 0 bases from V and 5 from J, leaving 11 bases between them. Germline V gene lookup returns CDR1 MNHEY and CDR2 SVGAGI. The CDR3 is 14 residues long. This chain's CDR3 is CASSYSTGAHEQYF. In DNA, the CDR3 is TGTGCCAGCAGTTACTCCACGGGTGCCCACGAGCAGTACTTC.

J is TRBJ2-2 and V is TRBV6-6; D not resolved. The CDR3 is 15 amino acids. Germline loops: CDR1 MNHNY, CDR2 SVGAGI (reference sequence). V lost 0 bases, J lost 1 base, and 6 bases lay in between. The CDR3 DNA reads TGTGCCAGCAGTTACTCTCAGGAGAACACCGGGGAGCTGTTTTTT. Translated, it gives CASSYSQENTGELFF.